This T cell receptor (beta chain) was sequenced in a study of T cell responses to AZD1222 COVID-19 vaccine. Turning to this clone: The antigen remains undetermined.

V dropped 4 bases and J dropped 1; count of bases not matched to a gene: 8. The CDR3 sequence is 17 residues long. CDR1 is LGHNA and CDR2 is YSLEER in the germline V gene. Analysis merged second doses at about 4 or about 12 weeks. Sequencing was performed with immunoSEQ multiplex PCR; in TCRdb, only in-frame clones are kept and a portion is missing. The sample has roughly 140,000 clones, 92% seen once. Study-level findings and limits: At 160-218 and 743-854, vaccine-associated CD4 TCRs were dominant, and they spanned spike.

This receptor was identified in an adult who received the AZD1222 COVID-19 vaccine. The sequenced sample was peripheral blood, obtained 28 days after the second AZD1222 dose. The V gene is TRBV4-3, the J gene TRBJ2-2; 8 nucleotides line up with TRBD1. The CDR3 loop is CASSPAQGAKNTGELFF. CDR3 bases: TGCGCCAGCAGCCCCGCTCAGGGGGCCAAGAACACCGGGGAGCTGTTTTTT.